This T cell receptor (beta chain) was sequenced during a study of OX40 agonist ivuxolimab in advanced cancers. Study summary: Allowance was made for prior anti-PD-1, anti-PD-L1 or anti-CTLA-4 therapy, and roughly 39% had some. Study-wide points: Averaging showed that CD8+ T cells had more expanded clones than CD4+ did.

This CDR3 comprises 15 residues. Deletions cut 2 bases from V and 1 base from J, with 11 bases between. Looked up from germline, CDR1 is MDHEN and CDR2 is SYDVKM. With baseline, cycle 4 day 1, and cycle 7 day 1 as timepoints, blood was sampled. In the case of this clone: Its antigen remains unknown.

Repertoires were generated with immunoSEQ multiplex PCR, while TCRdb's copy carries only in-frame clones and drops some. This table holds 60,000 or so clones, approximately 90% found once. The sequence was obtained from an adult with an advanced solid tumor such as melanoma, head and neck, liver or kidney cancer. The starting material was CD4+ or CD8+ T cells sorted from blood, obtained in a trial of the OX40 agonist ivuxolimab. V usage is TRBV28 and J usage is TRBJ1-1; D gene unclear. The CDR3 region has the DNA TGTGCCAGCAGTTTACGCTGGCGGGAGAACACTGAAGCTTTCTTT. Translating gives CASSLRWRENTEAFF.